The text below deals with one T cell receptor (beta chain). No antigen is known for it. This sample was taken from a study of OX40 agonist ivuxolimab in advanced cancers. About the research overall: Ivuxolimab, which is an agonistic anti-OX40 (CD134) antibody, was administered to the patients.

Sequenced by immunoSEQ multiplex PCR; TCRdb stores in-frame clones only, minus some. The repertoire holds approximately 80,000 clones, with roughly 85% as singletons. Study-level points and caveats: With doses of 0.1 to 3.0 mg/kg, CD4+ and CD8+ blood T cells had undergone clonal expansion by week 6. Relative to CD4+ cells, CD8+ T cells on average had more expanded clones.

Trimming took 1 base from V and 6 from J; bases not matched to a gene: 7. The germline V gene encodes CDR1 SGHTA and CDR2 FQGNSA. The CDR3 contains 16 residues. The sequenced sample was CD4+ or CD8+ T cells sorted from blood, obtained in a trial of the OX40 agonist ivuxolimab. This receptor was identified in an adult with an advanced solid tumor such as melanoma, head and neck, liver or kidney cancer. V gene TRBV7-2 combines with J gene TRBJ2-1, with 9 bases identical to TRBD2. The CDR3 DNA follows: TGTGCCAGCAGCTTAGTTCGTAGCGGGGGCACCAATGAGCAGTTCTTC. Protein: CASSLVRSGGTNEQFF. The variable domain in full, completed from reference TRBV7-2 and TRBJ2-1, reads GAGVSQSPSNKVTEKGKDVELRCDPISGHTALYWYRQSLGQGLEFLIYFQGNSAPDKSGLPSDRFSAERTGGSVSTLTIQRTQQEDSAVYLCASSLVRSGGTNEQFFGPGTRLTVL.